Shown below are 21 T cell receptor beta chains from a single sample sequenced in a study of cytomegalovirus exposure and HLA in healthy donors. The PCR employed 60 Vbeta primers together with 13 Jbeta primers. Using immunoSEQ multiplex PCR, the repertoire was profiled, and TCRdb retains in-frame clones only, with some absent. Of some 120,000 clones in the sample, approximately 61% were seen once. The sequenced sample was PBMCs. The receptor source for this set is a man younger than 40 in good health and CMV-seropositive.

The chain employs TRBV4-3 and TRBJ1-4; no reliable D call. This CDR3 contains 16 residues. Trimming removed 1 base from V and 8 bases from J, with 17 bases in between. Germline CDR1 and CDR2: LGHNA and YSLEER. Here the CDR3 DNA reads TGCGCCAGCAGCCAAGCCAGACTTCCCGCCGGGGAAAAACTGTTTTTT. Its protein product is CASSQARLPAGEKLFF.

The chain is built from TRBV5-6 and TRBJ2-7; 7 positions match TRBD1. The CDR3 has 15 amino acids. V lost 3 bases to trimming and J lost 0 bases; unmatched junction nucleotides: 6. The germline V gene encodes CDR1 SGHDT and CDR2 YYEEEE. The CDR3 DNA follows: TGTGCCAGCAGCTCCATGACAGGGAGCTCCTACGAGCAGTACTTC. Protein: CASSSMTGSSYEQYF.

The genes are TRBV4-2 and TRBJ2-1; perhaps TRBD1 as D (5 bases). Trimming stripped 0 bases from V and 4 bases from J, with 16 bases between. The CDR3 consists of 17 residues. Germline CDR1 LGHNA, CDR2 YNFKEQ. DNA for the CDR3: TGTGCCAGCAGCCAAGAGATGGGGCTCTTCCCTTACAATGAGCAGTTCTTC. It codes for CASSQEMGLFPYNEQFF.

The genes are TRBV6-1 and TRBJ2-7, with D perhaps matching TRBD2 (6 bases). V shed 8 bases and J shed 1 base, with 15 bases lying between them. The length of the CDR3 is 14 residues. Germline V gene lookup returns CDR1 MNHNS and CDR2 SASEGT. CDR3 in amino acids: CASWVRGYSYEQYF. As DNA, the CDR3 is TGTGCCAGCTGGGTTCGGGGGTATTCCTACGAGCAGTACTTC.

The chain has TRBV9 and TRBJ2-3; possible D gene TRBD1, 6 bases. V lost 0 bases to trimming and J lost 1 base, with 12 bases between them. Germline loops: CDR1 SGDLS, CDR2 YYNGEE. The CDR3 is 16 amino acids. DNA of the CDR3: TGTGCCAGCAGCGTAGCTCCGTCAGGGGGCACAGATACGCAGTATTTT. Protein: CASSVAPSGGTDTQYF.

The CDR3 DNA is TGTGCCAGCCCTCGTCTAGCGGGTAGCACAGATACGCAGTATTTT. Amino acids: CASPRLAGSTDTQYF. The V and J genes are TRBV6-1 and TRBJ2-3; 8 bases map to TRBD2. This CDR3 spans 15 amino acids. The V gene end was trimmed by 8 bases and the J gene end by 0 bases; junction bases not matched to a gene: 7. Germline lookup yields CDR1 MNHNS and CDR2 SASEGT.

The V and J genes are TRBV18 and TRBJ1-1; weak D call: TRBD1 (6 bases). This CDR3 spans 13 amino acids. V lost 3 bases and J 4 bases, leaving 9 bases between the germline ends. Germline CDR1 KGHSH, CDR2 LQKENI. CDR3 DNA: TGTGCCAGCTCACCGCGACAGGCCACTGAAGCTTTCTTT. It translates to CASSPRQATEAFF.

DNA of the CDR3: TGCGCCAGCAGCCCTACGCGACAGGGTTTAGCCAAAAACATTCAGTACTTC. Its translation: CASSPTRQGLAKNIQYF. The chain recombines TRBV4-3 with TRBJ2-4, with 7 bases fitting TRBD1. This CDR3 contains 17 residues. In germline, CDR1 is LGHNA, CDR2 YSLEER. Trimming took 4 bases from V and 0 from J; bases not matched to a gene: 9.

This clone is a singleton in its sample. This chain connects TRBV19 to TRBJ1-1; 7 bases agree with TRBD1. Per germline, CDR1 LNHDA and CDR2 SQIVND (reference sequence). CDR3 length: 11 residues. With V trimmed by 5 bases and J by 11 bases, 5 bases remained unmatched. CDR3 loop: CASSRDSQAFF. The DNA for the CDR3 is TGTGCCAGTAGTCGGGACAGTCAGGCTTTCTTT.

The chain employs TRBV28 and TRBJ2-1; D perhaps matches TRBD1 (5 bases). V gave up 5 bases and J gave up 2 bases, with 13 bases separating them. This CDR3 has 15 amino acids. CDR1 is MDHEN and CDR2 is SYDVKM in the germline V gene. Here the CDR3 reads CASSLGHSPYNEQFF. CDR3 coding DNA: TGTGCCAGCAGTCTTGGACACTCTCCCTACAATGAGCAGTTCTTC.

In this sample, this clone turned up a few times. The CDR3 region has the DNA TGCAGTGCCTCAGGGTTCTCCGAAGCTTTCTTT. This codes for CSASGFSEAFF. The rearrangement uses TRBV20-1 and TRBJ1-1, with a possible D match to TRBD1 (5 bases). CDR1 and CDR2 (germline): DFQATT, SNEGSKA (reference sequence). There are 11 residues in the CDR3. With 6 bases removed from V and 8 bases from J, the gap between germline ends came to 13 bases.

CDR3 in DNA: TGTGCCAGCAGCCGGACAGGGGGCGGTCAGCCCCAGCATTTT. Translation: CASSRTGGGQPQHF. The J gene is TRBJ1-5, the V gene TRBV9, with 11 bases identical to TRBD1. Germline V gene sequence: CDR1 SGDLS, CDR2 YYNGEE. V trimming: 4 bases; J trimming: 6 bases; junction bases outside the gene matches: 3. This CDR3 is 14 amino acids long.

The chain joins TRBV10-1 to TRBJ1-2; TRBD1 agrees at 9 bases. CDR1 is WNHNN, CDR2 SYGVQD, per germline (reference sequence). After removal of 10 bases from V and 3 bases from J, the junction contained 6 bases not matched to a gene. The CDR3 has 13 amino acids. The CDR3 DNA reads as TGCGCCATCAACAGGGGGCAGGACTATGGCTACACCTTC. Protein sequence: CAINRGQDYGYTF.

There are a few counts of this clone. The chain carries TRBV19 and TRBJ2-7, with D possibly matching TRBD2 (5 bases). CDR1 is LNHDA and CDR2 is SQIVND in the germline V gene (reference sequence). V lost 6 bases, J lost 6 bases, and 12 bases lay in between. The CDR3 has 12 residues. CDR3 in amino acids: CASRAWAGEQYF. The DNA for the CDR3 is TGTGCCAGTAGGGCCTGGGCGGGCGAGCAGTACTTC.

The rearrangement joins TRBV11-2 to TRBJ2-5, with 8 bases matching TRBD2. J gave up 2 bases and V 4 bases, and 6 bases lay outside the gene matches. The CDR3 is 15 residues long. The V gene's germline CDR1 is SGHAT and CDR2 FQNNGV. In nucleotides, the CDR3 is TGTGCCAGCAGCTCCACGGGAGGGAGGCAAGAGACCCAGTACTTC. Translation: CASSSTGGRQETQYF.

This clone has a handful of counts. This rearrangement joins TRBV7-3 to TRBJ2-7; D perhaps matches TRBD2 (5 bases). The length of the CDR3 is 12 residues. V lost 1 base and J 6 bases, leaving 7 bases between the germline ends. Germline V lookup: CDR1 SGHTA, CDR2 FQGTGA. Here the CDR3 reads CASSLMAGEQYF. As DNA, the CDR3 is TGTGCCAGCAGCTTAATGGCGGGCGAGCAGTACTTC.

The rearrangement joins TRBV4-2 to TRBJ2-5, with 8 bases that match TRBD1. The J call is in doubt because the DNA end fits TRBJ2-7 better. Per germline, CDR1 LGHNA and CDR2 YNFKEQ. CDR3 size: 15 residues. The CDR3 bases are TGTGCCAGCAGCCGAACAGGGGGGAGCACCTACGAGCAGTACTTC. Its protein is CASSRTGGSTYEQYF.

V is TRBV11-3 and J is TRBJ2-3; 9 nucleotides match TRBD2. This CDR3 has 14 amino acids. The trim removed 5 bases at V and 3 bases at J, leaving 3 bases unmatched. Germline assignment: CDR1 SGHNT and CDR2 YENEEA. CDR3 sequence (DNA): TGTGCCAGCAGCCCCGGACTAGCGACAGATACGCAGTATTTT. As protein: CASSPGLATDTQYF. Looking up the rest from reference TRBV11-3 and TRBJ2-3 gives the full variable domain: EAGVVQSPRYKIIEKKQPVAFWCNPISGHNTLYWYLQNLGQGPELLIRYENEEAVDDSQLPKDRFSAERLKGVDSTLKIQPAELGDSAVYLCASSPGLATDTQYFGPGTRLTVL.

The chain links TRBV28 to TRBJ2-1; D is perhaps TRBD2 (5 bases). Between the trimmed V and J ends, which lost 3 bases and 5 bases, there was a span of 11 bases. From germline, CDR1 is MDHEN and CDR2 SYDVKM. The CDR3 consists of 14 residues. The CDR3, as DNA: TGTGCCAGCAGTTTCCAGACTACTAACAATGAGCAGTTCTTC. This gives the protein CASSFQTTNNEQFF.

This clone was seen many times. Other DNA sequences from this sample encode an identical CDR3 as well. The chain is built from TRBV6-1 and TRBJ2-3; the match to TRBD2 covers 7 bases. The CDR3 has 14 residues. With V trimmed by 0 bases and J by 4 bases, 1 base remained unmatched. Germline V gene sequence: CDR1 MNHNS, CDR2 SASEGT. This CDR3 is CASSEAGGADTQYF. CDR3 coding DNA: TGTGCCAGCAGTGAAGCGGGAGGGGCAGATACGCAGTATTTT.

V is TRBV2 and J is TRBJ2-3; TRBD1 might be the D (6 bases). The V gene lost 5 bases and the J gene lost 6 bases, with 12 bases spanning the gap. The CDR3 loop spans 13 amino acids. The germline CDR1 and CDR2 sequences are SNHLY and FYNNEI. The CDR3 sequence: CASSQGWGDTQYF. CDR3 sequence (DNA): TGTGCCAGCAGTCAGGGGTGGGGGGATACGCAGTATTTT.